This TCR beta chain was sequenced in a study of naive and memory T cell subsets. Study outcomes and limitations: Especially in CD8 cells, naive repertoires contained a few larger clonotypes, possibly CD45RA-re-expressing memory cells. Over 85% of naive TCR sequences appeared only once, unlike memory subsets.

With regard to this clonotype: The target antigen is unknown.

Germline CDR1 and CDR2: SGHNT and YYREEE (reference sequence). V gave up 5 bases and J gave up 4 bases, with 18 bases separating them. The CDR3 totals 15 residues. An equimolar mix of two oligonucleotides served as the beta constant-region primer for TRBC1 and TRBC2. The ligated cDNA underwent four PCR rounds using SP2 and nested alpha and beta constant-region primers. MiXCR was run by TCRdb on the UMI-ligation and nested PCR reads, yielding one entry per CDR3 protein. The table includes over 110,000 distinct CDR3 sequences, under 25% detected once. V is TRBV5-4 and J is TRBJ1-1, with D possibly matching TRBD1 (5 bases). This clonotype was sampled from a human donor in good health. Material for sequencing was naive CD8+ T cells from blood. In DNA form, the CDR3 reads TGTGCCAGCAGTCCATGGAGGGGCGGGGGCACTGAAGCTTTCTTT. Translated: CASSPWRGGGTEAFF. The full variable domain, in which reference TRBV5-4 and TRBJ1-1 provide the parts outside the CDR3, is ETGVTQSPTHLIKTRGQQVTLRCSSQSGHNTVSWYQQALGQGPQFIFQYYREEENGRGNFPPRFSGLQFPNYSSELNVNALELDDSALYLCASSPWRGGGTEAFFGQGTRLTVV.